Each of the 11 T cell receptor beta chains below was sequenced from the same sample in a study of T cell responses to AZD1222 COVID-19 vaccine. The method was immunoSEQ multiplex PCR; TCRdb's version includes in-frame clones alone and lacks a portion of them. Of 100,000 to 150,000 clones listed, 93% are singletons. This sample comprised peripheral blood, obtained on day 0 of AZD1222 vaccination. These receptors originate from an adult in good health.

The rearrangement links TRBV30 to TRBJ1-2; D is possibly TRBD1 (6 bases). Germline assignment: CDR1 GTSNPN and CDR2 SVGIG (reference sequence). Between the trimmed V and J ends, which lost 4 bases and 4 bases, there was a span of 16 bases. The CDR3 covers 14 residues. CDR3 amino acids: CAWKQGLLFYGYTF. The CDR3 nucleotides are TGTGCCTGGAAACAGGGACTACTATTCTATGGCTACACCTTC.

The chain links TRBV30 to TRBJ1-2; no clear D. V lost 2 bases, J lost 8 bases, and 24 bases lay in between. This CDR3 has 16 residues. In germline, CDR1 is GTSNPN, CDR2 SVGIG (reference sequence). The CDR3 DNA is TGTGCCTGGAGTAGCGGGATCCGGCAGGACCTTATCGGCTACACCTTC. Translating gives CAWSSGIRQDLIGYTF.

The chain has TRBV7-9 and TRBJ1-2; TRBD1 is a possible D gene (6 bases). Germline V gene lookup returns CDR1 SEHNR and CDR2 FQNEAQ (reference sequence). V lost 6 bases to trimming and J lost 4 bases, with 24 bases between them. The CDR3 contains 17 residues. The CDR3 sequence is CASRPGGGTRAGYGYTF. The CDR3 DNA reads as TGTGCCAGCAGACCAGGAGGGGGTACTCGGGCGGGCTATGGCTACACCTTC.

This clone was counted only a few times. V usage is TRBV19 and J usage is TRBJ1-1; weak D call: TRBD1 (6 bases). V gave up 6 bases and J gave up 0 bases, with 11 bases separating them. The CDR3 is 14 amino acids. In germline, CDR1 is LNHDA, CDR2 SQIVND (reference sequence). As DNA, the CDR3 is TGTGCCAGTAGCGGGGGCCCAATGAACACTGAAGCTTTCTTT. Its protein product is CASSGGPMNTEAFF.

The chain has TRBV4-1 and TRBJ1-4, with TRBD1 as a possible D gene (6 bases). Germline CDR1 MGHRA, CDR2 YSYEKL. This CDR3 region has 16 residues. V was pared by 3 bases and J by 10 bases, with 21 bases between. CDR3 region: CASSHPREQGRGKLFF. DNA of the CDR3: TGCGCCAGCAGCCACCCCCGAGAACAGGGCCGGGGAAAACTGTTTTTT.

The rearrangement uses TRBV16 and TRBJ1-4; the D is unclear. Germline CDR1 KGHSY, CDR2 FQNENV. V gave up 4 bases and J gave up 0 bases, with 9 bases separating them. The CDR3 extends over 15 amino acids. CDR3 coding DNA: TGTGCCAGCAGCCTCCGAAAGGCAACTAATGAAAAACTGTTTTTT. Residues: CASSLRKATNEKLFF. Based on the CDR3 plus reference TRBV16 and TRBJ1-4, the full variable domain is GEEVAQTPKHLVRGEGQKAKLYCAPIKGHSYVFWYQQVLKNEFKFLISFQNENVFDETGMPKERFSAKCLPNSPCSLEIQATKLEDSAVYFCASSLRKATNEKLFFGSGTQLSVL.

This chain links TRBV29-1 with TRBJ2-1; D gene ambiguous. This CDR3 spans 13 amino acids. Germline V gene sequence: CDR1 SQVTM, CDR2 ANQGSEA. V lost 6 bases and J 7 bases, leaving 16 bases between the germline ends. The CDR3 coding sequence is TGCAGCGTCGAGGTCACCGGGCCGAATGAGCAGTTCTTC. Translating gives CSVEVTGPNEQFF.

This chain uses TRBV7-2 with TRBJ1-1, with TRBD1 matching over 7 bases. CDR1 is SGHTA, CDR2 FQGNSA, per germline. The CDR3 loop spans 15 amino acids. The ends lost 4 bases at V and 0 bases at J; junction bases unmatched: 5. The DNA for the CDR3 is TGTGCCAGCAGCTCCCCAGGGACAGTGAACACTGAAGCTTTCTTT. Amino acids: CASSSPGTVNTEAFF.

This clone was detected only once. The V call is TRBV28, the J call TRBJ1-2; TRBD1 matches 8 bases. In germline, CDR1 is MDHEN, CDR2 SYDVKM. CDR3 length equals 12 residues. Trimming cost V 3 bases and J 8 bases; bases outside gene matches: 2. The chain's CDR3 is CASSFRGHGYTF. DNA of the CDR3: TGTGCCAGCAGTTTCAGGGGGCACGGCTACACCTTC.

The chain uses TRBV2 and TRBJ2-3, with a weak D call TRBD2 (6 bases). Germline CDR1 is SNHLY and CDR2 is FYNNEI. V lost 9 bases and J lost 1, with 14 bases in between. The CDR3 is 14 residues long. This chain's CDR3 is CASSGGWGTDTQYF. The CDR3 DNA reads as TGTGCCAGTTCCGGGGGATGGGGCACAGATACGCAGTATTTT.

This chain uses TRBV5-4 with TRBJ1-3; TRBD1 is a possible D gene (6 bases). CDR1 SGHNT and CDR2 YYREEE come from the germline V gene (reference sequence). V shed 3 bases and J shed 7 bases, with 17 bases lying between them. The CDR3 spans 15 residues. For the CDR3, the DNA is TGTGCCAGCAGCTCTAAGGGGGAGCCTCGGAACACCATATATTTT. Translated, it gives CASSSKGEPRNTIYF.